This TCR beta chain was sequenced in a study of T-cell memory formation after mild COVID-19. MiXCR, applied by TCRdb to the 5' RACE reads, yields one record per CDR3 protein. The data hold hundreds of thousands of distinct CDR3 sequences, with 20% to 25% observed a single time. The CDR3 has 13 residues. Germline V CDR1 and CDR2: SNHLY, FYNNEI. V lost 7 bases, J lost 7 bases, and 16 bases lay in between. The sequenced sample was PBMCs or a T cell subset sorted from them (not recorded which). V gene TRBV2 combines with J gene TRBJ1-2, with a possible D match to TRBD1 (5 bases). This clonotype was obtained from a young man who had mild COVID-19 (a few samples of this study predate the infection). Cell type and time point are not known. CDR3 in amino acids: CASTISGRSGYTF. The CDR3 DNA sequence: TGTGCCAGCACCATTTCAGGGCGAAGTGGCTACACCTTC.